Listed below are T cell receptor beta chains from one sample, sequenced in a study of beta chain features in type 1 diabetes. Some clones are missing from TCRdb's copy, which holds only in-frame ones; the method was immunoSEQ multiplex PCR. The repertoire holds 900,000 or so clones, with about a sixth as singletons. Sample: naive CD4+ T cells from blood. The source is a woman under 30 in good health. Both conserved end residues are part of each CDR3. A D gene is named only where the DNA matches it firmly. Part of the rows lack a size; the others show once, few, many or a class for expanded clones.

J gene,V gene,clone size,D gene,CDR3 protein,CDR3 DNA
TRBJ2-1,TRBV10-3,NA,TRBD2,CAIRGGRTYNEQFF,TGTGCCATCAGGGGCGGGAGGACCTACAATGAGCAGTTCTTC
TRBJ1-1,TRBV29-1,few,NA,CSVSKNTEAFF,TGCAGCGTATCTAAGAACACTGAAGCTTTCTTT
TRBJ1-1,TRBV11-2,NA,NA,CASSPLANTEAFF,TGTGCCAGCAGCCCCCTGGCGAACACTGAAGCTTTCTTT
TRBJ2-6,TRBV7-6,few,TRBD1,CASSLTGTVSSGANVLTF,TGTGCCAGCAGCTTAACCGGGACAGTCTCCTCTGGGGCCAACGTCCTGACTTTC
TRBJ2-3,TRBV29-1,NA,NA,CSVSGTPSTDTQYF,TGCAGCGTTTCCGGGACCCCTAGCACAGATACGCAGTATTTT
TRBJ2-5,TRBV5-4,few,NA,CASSPQLQETQYF,TGTGCCAGCAGCCCACAGCTTCAAGAGACCCAGTACTTC
TRBJ2-7,TRBV29-1,few,TRBD1,CSAWDSSYEQYF,TGCAGCGCCTGGGACAGCAGCTACGAGCAGTACTTC
TRBJ2-2,TRBV7-2,NA,NA,CASSLFGGPSTGELFF,TGTGCCAGCAGCCTATTCGGGGGGCCGAGCACCGGGGAGCTGTTTTTT
TRBJ2-2,TRBV7-9,few,TRBD1,CASSLATGVQNTGELFF,TGTGCCAGCAGCTTAGCGACAGGGGTCCAGAACACCGGGGAGCTGTTTTTT
TRBJ1-5,TRBV7-3,NA,TRBD1,CASSSRGAGGRNNQPQHF,TGTGCCAGCAGCTCACGAGGGGCAGGGGGTCGGAACAATCAGCCCCAGCATTTT
TRBJ2-5,TRBV4-1,NA,NA,CASSQPGNQETQYF,TGCGCCAGCAGCCAACCGGGAAACCAAGAGACCCAGTACTTC
TRBJ1-2,TRBV9,few,NA,CASSELDSYGYTF,TGTGCCAGCAGTGAACTCGATAGCTATGGCTACACCTTC
TRBJ2-5,TRBV20-1,NA,NA,CSAEGETQYF,TGCAGTGCCGAGGGAGAGACCCAGTACTTC
TRBJ2-2,TRBV7-3,few,TRBD2,CASSSKSPALAGYTGELFF,TGTGCCAGCAGCTCTAAAAGCCCCGCACTAGCGGGATACACCGGGGAGCTGTTTTTT
TRBJ2-1,TRBV5-1,NA,NA,CASSSQPSGAEQFF,TGCGCCAGCAGCTCACAGCCTTCTGGCGCTGAGCAGTTCTTC
TRBJ2-2,TRBV15,few,NA,CATSGVATGELFF,TGTGCCACCAGCGGAGTGGCTACCGGGGAGCTGTTTTTT